A selection of T cell receptor beta chains follows, all from one sample in a study of cytomegalovirus exposure and HLA in healthy donors. Profiled with immunoSEQ multiplex PCR; TCRdb holds only in-frame clones, not every one. The data show fewer than 200,000 clones, with 60% to 80% seen just once and approximately 2.4% held by the top ten. The sequenced sample consisted of PBMCs. The receptors shown here come from a woman aged 40 to 55 in good health and CMV-seropositive. CDR3s leave out the opening cysteine and the closing phenylalanine or tryptophan. Each record gives: CDR3 protein, V gene, J gene.

CDR3 protein: ASSRGGLAGNTGELF
V gene: TRBV19
J gene: TRBJ2-2

CDR3 protein: ASSSDRGQLVLY
V gene: TRBV5-4
J gene: TRBJ1-3

CDR3 protein: ASSGQLDTQY
V gene: TRBV10-3
J gene: TRBJ2-3

CDR3 protein: ASSLDKVNTEAF
V gene: TRBV5-1
J gene: TRBJ1-1

CDR3 protein: SVFGGKGNTIY
V gene: TRBV29-1
J gene: TRBJ1-3

CDR3 protein: SVENRGPEGTDTQY
V gene: TRBV29-1
J gene: TRBJ2-3

CDR3 protein: ASRERQGNQPQH
V gene: TRBV6-5
J gene: TRBJ1-5

CDR3 protein: ASSPRGSGGHEQY
V gene: TRBV13
J gene: TRBJ2-7

CDR3 protein: ASSPRLAGAYEQY
V gene: TRBV27
J gene: TRBJ2-7

CDR3 protein: ASSERDTQY
V gene: TRBV18
J gene: TRBJ2-3

CDR3 protein: ASRPLRATNEKLF
V gene: TRBV2
J gene: TRBJ1-4

CDR3 protein: ASTRGALYGYT
V gene: TRBV7-2
J gene: TRBJ1-2

CDR3 protein: SVRDTYEQY
V gene: TRBV29-1
J gene: -

CDR3 protein: ASSWGDEEKLF
V gene: TRBV5-6
J gene: TRBJ1-4